This TCR beta chain was documented in a study of T cells in Graves' hyperthyroidism and ophthalmopathy. Overall study context: It was at initial diagnosis, before any treatment, that peripheral blood was collected.

To note about this clonotype: Its antigen is undetermined. A much bigger clone sits one base away, suggesting this may be a read error.

The source material, RNA transcripts, was used to amplify TCR beta CDR3 regions. With the HTBI primer set, the TCR CDR3 went through a first round of RT-PCR. TCRdb re-called the multiplex PCR reads with MiXCR, one entry per CDR3 protein. The data show 150,000 to 200,000 distinct CDR3 sequences, roughly 10% seen once. From germline, CDR1 is MDHEN and CDR2 SYDVKM. With 11 bases removed from V and 0 bases from J, the gap between germline ends came to 14 bases. The CDR3 sequence is 15 residues long. General study findings and limits: The model predicted ophthalmopathy a median roughly 6.3 months before onset.

The receptor comes from a woman between 18 and 30 years old with Graves' hyperthyroidism that later progressed to Graves' ophthalmopathy. The rearrangement links TRBV28 to TRBJ2-6; no reliable D call. The specimen sequenced was blood. The DNA of the CDR3 is TGTGCCCGCACCAAAGGCTTCTCTGGGGCCAACGTCCTGACTTTC. It specifies CARTKGFSGANVLTF.